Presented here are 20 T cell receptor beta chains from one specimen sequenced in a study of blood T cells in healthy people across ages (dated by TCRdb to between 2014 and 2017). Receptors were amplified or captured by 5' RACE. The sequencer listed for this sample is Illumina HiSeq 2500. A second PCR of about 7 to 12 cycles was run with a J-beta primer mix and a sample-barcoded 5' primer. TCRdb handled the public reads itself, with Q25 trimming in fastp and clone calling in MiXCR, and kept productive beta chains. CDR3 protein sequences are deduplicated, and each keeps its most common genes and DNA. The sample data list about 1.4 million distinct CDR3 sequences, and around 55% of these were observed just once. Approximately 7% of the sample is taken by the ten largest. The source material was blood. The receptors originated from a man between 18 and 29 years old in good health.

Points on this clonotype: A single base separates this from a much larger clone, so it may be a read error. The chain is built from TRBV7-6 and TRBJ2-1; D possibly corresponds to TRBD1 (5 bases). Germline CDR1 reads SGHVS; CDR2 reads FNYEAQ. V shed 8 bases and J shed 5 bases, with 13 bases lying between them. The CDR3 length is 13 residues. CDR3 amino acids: CASGHTTHNEQFF. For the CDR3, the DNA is TGTGCCAGCGGACATACTACACACAATGAGCAGTTCTTC.

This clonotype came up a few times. This chain's CDR3 is CASSYLQAEASTDTQYF. CDR3 nucleotides: TGTGCCAGCAGTTATCTTCAAGCAGAAGCTAGCACAGATACGCAGTATTTT. The chain employs TRBV6-2 or TRBV6-3 and TRBJ2-3, with D hard to call. The CDR3 spans 17 residues. Germline V gene data show CDR1 as MNHEY and CDR2 as SVGEGT. With 3 bases removed from V and 0 bases from J, the gap between germline ends came to 16 bases.

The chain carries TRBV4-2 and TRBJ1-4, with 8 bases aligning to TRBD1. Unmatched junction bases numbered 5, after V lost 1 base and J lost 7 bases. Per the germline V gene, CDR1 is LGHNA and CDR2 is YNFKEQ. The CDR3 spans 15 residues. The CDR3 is CASSQGDGTGEKLFF. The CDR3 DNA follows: TGTGCCAGCAGCCAAGGAGACGGGACAGGTGAAAAACTGTTTTTT.

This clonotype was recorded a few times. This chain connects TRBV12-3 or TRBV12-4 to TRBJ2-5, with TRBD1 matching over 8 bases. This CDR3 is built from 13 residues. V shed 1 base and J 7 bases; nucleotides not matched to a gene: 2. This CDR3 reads CASSLVQGGTQYF. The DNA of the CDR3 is TGTGCCAGCAGTTTAGTACAGGGGGGGACCCAGTACTTC.

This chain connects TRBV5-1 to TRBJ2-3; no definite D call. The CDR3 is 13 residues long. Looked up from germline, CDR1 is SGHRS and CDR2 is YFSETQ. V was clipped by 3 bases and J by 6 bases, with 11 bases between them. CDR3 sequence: CASSSEPGDTQYF. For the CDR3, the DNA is TGCGCCAGCAGCTCCGAACCTGGGGATACGCAGTATTTT.

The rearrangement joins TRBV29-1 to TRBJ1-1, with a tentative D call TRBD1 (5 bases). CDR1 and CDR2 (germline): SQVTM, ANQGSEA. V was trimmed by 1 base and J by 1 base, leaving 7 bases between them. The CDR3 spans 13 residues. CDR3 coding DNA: TGCAGCGTTGAAGGGGGCCAGAACACTGAAGCTTTCTTT. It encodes CSVEGGQNTEAFF.

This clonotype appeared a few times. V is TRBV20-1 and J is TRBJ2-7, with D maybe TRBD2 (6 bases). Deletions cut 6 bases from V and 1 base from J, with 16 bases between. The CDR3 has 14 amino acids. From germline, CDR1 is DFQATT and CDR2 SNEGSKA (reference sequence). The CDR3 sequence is CSAKIPSESYEQYF. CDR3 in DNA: TGCAGTGCCAAAATTCCTAGCGAATCCTACGAGCAGTACTTC.

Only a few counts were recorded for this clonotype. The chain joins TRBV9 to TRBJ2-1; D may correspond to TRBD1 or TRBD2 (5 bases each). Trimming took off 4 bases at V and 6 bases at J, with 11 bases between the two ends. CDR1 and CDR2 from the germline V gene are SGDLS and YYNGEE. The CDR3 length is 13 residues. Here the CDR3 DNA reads TGTGCCAGCAGCTCAGGGACCGTCAATGAGCAGTTCTTC. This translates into CASSSGTVNEQFF.

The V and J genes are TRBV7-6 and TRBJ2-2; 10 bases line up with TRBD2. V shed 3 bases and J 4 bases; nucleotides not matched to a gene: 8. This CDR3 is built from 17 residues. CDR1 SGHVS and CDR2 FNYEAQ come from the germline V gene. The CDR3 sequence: CASSFATSGEITGELFF. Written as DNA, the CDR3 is TGTGCCAGCAGCTTCGCTACTAGCGGGGAAATCACCGGGGAGCTGTTTTTT.

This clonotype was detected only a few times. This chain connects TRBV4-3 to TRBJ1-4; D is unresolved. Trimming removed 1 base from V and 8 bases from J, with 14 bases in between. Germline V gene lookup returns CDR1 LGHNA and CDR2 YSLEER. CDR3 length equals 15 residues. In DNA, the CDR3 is TGCGCCAGCAGCCAAGGGAGGTCCGGGAGGGAAAAACTGTTTTTT. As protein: CASSQGRSGREKLFF.

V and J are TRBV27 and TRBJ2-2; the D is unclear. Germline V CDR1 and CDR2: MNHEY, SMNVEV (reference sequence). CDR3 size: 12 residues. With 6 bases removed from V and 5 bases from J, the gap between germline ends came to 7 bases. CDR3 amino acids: CASRVPTGELFF. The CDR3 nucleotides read TGTGCCAGCAGAGTACCAACCGGGGAGCTGTTTTTT.

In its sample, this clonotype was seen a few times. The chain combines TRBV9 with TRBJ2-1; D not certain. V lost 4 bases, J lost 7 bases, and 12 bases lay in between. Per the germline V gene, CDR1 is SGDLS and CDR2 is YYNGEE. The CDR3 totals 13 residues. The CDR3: CASSFLGENEQFF. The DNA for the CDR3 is TGTGCCAGCAGCTTTCTAGGAGAGAATGAGCAGTTCTTC.

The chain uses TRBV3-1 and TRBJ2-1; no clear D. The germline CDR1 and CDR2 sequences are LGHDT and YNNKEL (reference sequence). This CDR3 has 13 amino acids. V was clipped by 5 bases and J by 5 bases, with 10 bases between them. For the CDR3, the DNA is TGTGCCAGCAGCATCGGTCTCAACAATGAGCAGTTCTTC. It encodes CASSIGLNNEQFF.

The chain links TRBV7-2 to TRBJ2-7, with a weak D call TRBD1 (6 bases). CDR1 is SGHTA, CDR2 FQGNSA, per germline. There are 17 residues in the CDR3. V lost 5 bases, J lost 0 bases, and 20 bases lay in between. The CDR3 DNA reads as TGTGCCAGCAGCCCAGGAGATCAGGGGCCTTTCTCCTACGAGCAGTACTTC. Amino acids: CASSPGDQGPFSYEQYF.

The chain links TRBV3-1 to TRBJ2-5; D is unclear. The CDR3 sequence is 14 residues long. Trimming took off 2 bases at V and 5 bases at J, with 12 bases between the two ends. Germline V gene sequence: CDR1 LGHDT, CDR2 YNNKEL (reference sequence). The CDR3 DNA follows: TGTGCCAGCAGCCAATCCAGATCGGGCGAGACCCAGTACTTC. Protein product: CASSQSRSGETQYF.

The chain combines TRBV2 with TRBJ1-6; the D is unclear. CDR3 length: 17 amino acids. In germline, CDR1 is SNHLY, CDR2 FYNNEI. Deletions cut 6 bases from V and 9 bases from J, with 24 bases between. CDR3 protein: CASRSTADLRLGSPLHF. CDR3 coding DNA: TGTGCCAGCAGGAGTACAGCCGATTTACGGCTTGGTTCACCCCTCCACTTT. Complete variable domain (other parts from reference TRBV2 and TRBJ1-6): EPEVTQTPSHQVTQMGQEVILRCVPISNHLYFYWYRQILGQKVEFLVSFYNNEISEKSEIFDDQFSVERPDGSNFTLKIRSTKLEDSAMYFCASRSTADLRLGSPLHFGNGTRLTVT.

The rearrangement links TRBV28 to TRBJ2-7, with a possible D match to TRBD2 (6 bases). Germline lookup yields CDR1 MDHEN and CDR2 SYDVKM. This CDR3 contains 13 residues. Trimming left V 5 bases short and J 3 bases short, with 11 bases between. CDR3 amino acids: CASSPSALYEQYF. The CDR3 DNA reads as TGTGCCAGCAGTCCTAGCGCCCTCTACGAGCAGTACTTC.

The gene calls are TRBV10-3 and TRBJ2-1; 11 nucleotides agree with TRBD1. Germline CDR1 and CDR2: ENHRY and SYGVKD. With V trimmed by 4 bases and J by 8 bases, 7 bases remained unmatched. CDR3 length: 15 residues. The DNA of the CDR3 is TGTGCCATCAGTGCTGGGACAGGGGGTAACGATGAGCAGTTCTTC. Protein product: CAISAGTGGNDEQFF.

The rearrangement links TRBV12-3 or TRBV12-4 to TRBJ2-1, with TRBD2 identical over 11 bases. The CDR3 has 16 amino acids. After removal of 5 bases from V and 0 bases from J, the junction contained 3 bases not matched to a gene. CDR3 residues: CASSPSGGSSYNEQFF. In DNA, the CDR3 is TGTGCCAGCAGTCCTAGCGGGGGGAGCTCCTACAATGAGCAGTTCTTC.

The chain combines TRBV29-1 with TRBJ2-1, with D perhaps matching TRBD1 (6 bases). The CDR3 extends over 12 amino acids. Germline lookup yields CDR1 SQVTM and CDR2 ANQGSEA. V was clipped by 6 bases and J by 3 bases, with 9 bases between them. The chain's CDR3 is CSVPDSYNEQFF. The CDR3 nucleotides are TGCAGCGTCCCGGACAGCTACAATGAGCAGTTCTTC.